What follows is one T cell receptor beta chain and its context. Its antigen remains unidentified. PCR employed 60 Vbeta and 13 Jbeta primers. Libraries were prepared by immunoSEQ multiplex PCR; TCRdb keeps only in-frame clonotypes and omits some of them. In the table there are about 98,000 clones, about 74% of which are singletons. This sample stems from a study of cytomegalovirus exposure and HLA in healthy donors. Broader study findings: Per a prior analysis, the majority of TCR beta V segments were productive roughly 90% or roughly 30% of the time.

The donors comprised healthy bone marrow donors. The material sequenced was PBMCs. This receptor was obtained from a male donor in good health and CMV-seronegative.

CDR3 coding DNA: TGTGCCTGGAATGGGGGCGGCTATGGCTACACCTTC. As protein: CAWNGGGYGYTF. The rearrangement joins TRBV30 to TRBJ1-2; the D gene is possibly TRBD1 (6 bases). The CDR3 has 12 amino acids. Germline V gene lookup returns CDR1 GTSNPN and CDR2 SVGIG (reference sequence). Trimming left V 4 bases short and J 4 bases short, with 10 bases between.